This T cell receptor (beta chain) appears in the sequencing data of a study of shared clonotypes between healthy human individuals. Study results and caveats: Clonotype sharing among donors was expected to depend on sequencing depth.

CD4+ cells yielded CD45RA+ naive and CD45RA-negative memory subsets. Method: immunoSEQ multiplex PCR; TCRdb's copy keeps in-frame clones and lacks some. The data contain some 1.4 million clones, roughly 96% of them singletons. Points on this clone: As yet, its antigen is unknown.

Germline CDR1 reads SGHRS; CDR2 reads YFSETQ. CDR3 length: 15 amino acids. Trimming removed 1 base from V and 5 bases from J, with 15 bases in between. The chain employs TRBV5-1 and TRBJ1-1, with D unclear. The sequence derives from a man younger than 45 in good health. The sequencing sample was made of naive CD4+ T cells sorted from blood. As to subset: CD45RA+ positively selected. In nucleotides, the CDR3 is TGCGCCAGCAGCTTGAGTGGGCTGGAAGGAACTGAAGCTTTCTTT. Residues: CASSLSGLEGTEAFF.